The clone carrying this T cell receptor (beta chain) showed up just a few times. The data stem from a study of blood T cell repertoires in COVID-19. Study-level background: COVID-19 samples, acute and convalescent, were from the United States, Italy and Spain. T cells, B-cell-depleted T cells, or PBMCs supplied cDNA or gDNA.

The repertoire was sequenced with immunoSEQ multiplex PCR; TCRdb's copy has only in-frame clones and lacks some. The table lists about 74,000 clones, about 88% of them singletons, with over 8% in the top ten. The CDR3 sequence is 17 residues long. Per the germline V gene, CDR1 is WNHNN and CDR2 is SYGVQD (reference sequence). V was pared by 2 bases and J by 2 bases, with 11 bases of the junction left unmatched. Specimen: peripheral blood. The chain joins TRBV10-1 to TRBJ2-7; TRBD2 matches 8 bases. This TCR was sampled from a human donor in a cohort sampled during active COVID-19. CDR3 in amino acids: CASSEADRSTSAYEQYF. The CDR3 nucleotides are TGCGCCAGCAGTGAGGCTGACCGATCGACTAGCGCCTACGAGCAGTACTTC.